The text below deals with one T cell receptor (beta chain). Its antigen remains undetermined. Within one base of it there is no much larger clone, and no base qualities were kept. The data were taken from a study of sequential checkpoint blockade in melanoma (dated by TCRdb to the late 2010s). General notes on the study: In a 1:1 randomization, patients received either first-line nivolumab then ipilimumab (arm A) or ipilimumab then nivolumab (arm B). Both trial sequences were followed by maintenance nivolumab. DNA from roughly 83 melanoma tumor samples collected before treatment underwent TCRbeta immunosequencing. In around 80% of the matched pre- and post-treatment tumor biopsy pairs, both biopsies came from the same lesion. For roughly 20 patients, matched tumor biopsies were taken both before treatment and at week 13, after single-agent nivolumab (arm A) or ipilimumab (arm B). What the authors observed across the whole study: Tumor T-cell fraction and clonality were found to correlate with PD-L1 staining and CD8+ T-cell counts but not with mutational load. Within-arm analyses of tumor T-cell fraction were limited by small sample sizes and reduced statistical power. Validation of the response-prediction model combining TCR metrics and mutation burden is needed in larger, independent patient cohorts. Patients whose tumor T-cell fraction and clonality increased by week 13 were about 30 times more likely to achieve clinical benefit. Among patients in the nivolumab-first arm (arm A), tumor TIL clonality before treatment was associated with response (P = .04).

TCRbeta CDR3 regions were immunosequenced from genomic DNA with the immunoSEQ Assay. Before high-throughput sequencing, genomic DNA was amplified using bias-controlled multiplex PCR. Processing in the source paper ran as follows. To quantify the absolute abundance of each unique TCRbeta CDR3 region, the sequences were collapsed and filtered. Clonality, defined as 1 minus Pielou's evenness, was calculated using productive rearrangements only. Tumor T-cell fraction was computed by normalizing TCRbeta template counts to usable DNA, estimated from several housekeeping genes. A previously published method was used to identify clones whose frequencies were significantly greater in on-treatment samples than in baseline samples. TCRdb obtained this table from immuneACCESS and retained in-frame rearrangements with V and J assigned. These tables miss some clones; where compared with another copy, unresolved V genes account for less than half of the shortfall, and the remainder is unexplained. V and J calls and clone size are given by that table; D and trimming were obtained from the DNA. Counted in this sample were approximately 3,600 clones; 30% to 35% of them appeared once. Roughly 31% of the sample belongs to the ten largest clones.

The intended sense of this specimen's treatment or condition label: randomized to nivolumab then ipilimumab (arm A) or the reverse (arm B). No trial patient had received prior DNA-damaging chemotherapy. Samples came from patients with melanoma in CheckMate 064, a randomized, open-label phase II trial of sequential checkpoint blockade. Genomic DNA from formalin-fixed paraffin-embedded (FFPE) tissue samples served as the input for tumor TCR sequencing. The CDR3 goes from the cysteine to the phenylalanine over 16 residues. The retained sequence is limited to the CDR3, 48 bases, with the frame set at the first base. The germline V gene provides CDR1 SGDLS and CDR2 YYNGEE. V and J lose 0 bases and 2 bases, and a span of 14 bases separates them.

The chain was built from TRBV9 and TRBJ2-5, with TRBD2 as a weak D call on 6 bases. This receptor was identified in a human donor with melanoma. Sequenced material: tumor tissue (inferred from file names), taken from a patient given nivolumab and ipilimumab in sequence. The CDR3 amino acid sequence is: CASSVGGTYHQETQYF. At the DNA level, the sequence is TGTGCCAGCAGCGTAGGGGGGACTTATCATCAAGAGACCCAGTACTTC.